This record covers a single T cell receptor (beta chain). Under the authors' procedure: Cell counts per sample came from amplifying reference gene primers. Clones were read by immunoSEQ multiplex PCR, and TCRdb kept only the in-frame ones, dropping some. That table gives V, J and clone size, and the DNA gave D and trimming. The sample includes roughly 230,000 clones, approximately 84% seen only once; the top ten take more than 4%. This sample was included in a study of blood T cell repertoires in COVID-19. Study information: The United States, Italy and Spain provided the acute and convalescent COVID-19 samples. In each case, the material was cDNA or gDNA derived from T cells, B-cell-depleted T cells, or PBMCs.

The ends lost 4 bases at V and 8 bases at J; junction bases unmatched: 4. The CDR3 has 13 amino acids. CDR1 is WNHNN and CDR2 is SYGVQD in the germline V gene (reference sequence). Sequenced: peripheral blood. The sequence was collected from a man aged 50-59 years with acute or convalescent COVID-19. The chain has TRBV10-1 and TRBJ2-1, with 8 bases fitting TRBD2. The CDR3 loop is CASSVAGGYEQFF. The CDR3 DNA sequence: TGCGCCAGCAGTGTCGCGGGAGGATATGAGCAGTTCTTC.